The TCR beta chain described here comes from a study of shared clonotypes between healthy human individuals. There are 15 residues in the CDR3. The V end was cut by 1 base, the J end by 2 bases, with 12 bases between. CDR1 is LGHNT, CDR2 FRNRAP, per germline. Terminally differentiated effector memory CD45RA+ cells were excluded from the naive CD8 cells, which were CD45RO-negative and positively selected for CCR7. Some clones are missing from TCRdb's copy, which holds only in-frame ones; the method was immunoSEQ multiplex PCR. This sample has some 2.1 million clones, with about 93% found just once. Source material: naive CD8+ T cells from PBMCs. The chain employs TRBV12-5 and TRBJ2-7; weak D call: TRBD2 (5 bases). The sequence was obtained from a man aged 18-30 years in good health. Some clones in this sample may be carry-over from other donors' samples. The CDR3 loop is CASGLARAPTYEQYF. The CDR3 region has the DNA TGTGCTAGTGGTTTGGCGCGGGCGCCAACCTACGAGCAGTACTTC.